What follows are 3 T cell receptor beta chains derived from one specimen sequenced in a study of CXCR3-negative and CXCR3-positive naive CD8 T cells. Study-wide findings and caveats: Naive cells positive for CXCR3 carried more hydrophobic TRB CDR3s than CXCR3-negative ones.

These receptors' targets are unknown. UMI-labeled 5' RACE TRB cDNA libraries were prepared from the cells. TCRdb reworked the 5' RACE reads into one entry per CDR3 protein, no DNA. This sample carries over 5,500 distinct CDR3 sequences, with approximately 1.5% going to the ten biggest clones. Sequencing input: naive CXCR3+ CD8+ T cells from blood. Specified subset: CD45RO-CCR7+CD27+CD95- naive CD8+ T cells expressing CXCR3 (TNR3+). Source of these receptors: a human donor in good health. Some clones in this sample may be carry-over from other donors' samples.

This clonotype is classed as medium-sized by frequency. This chain links TRBV3-1 with TRBJ2-2; TCRdb returns TRBD2, unconfirmable since there is no DNA. The CDR3 has 15 residues. Germline V gives CDR1 LGHDT, CDR2 YNNKEL (reference sequence). CDR3: CASSQDMGPPGELFF.

This chain joins TRBV5-1 and TRBJ2-1; TCRdb designates TRBD2, a call that cannot be tested without DNA. This CDR3 is 15 amino acids long. Per germline, CDR1 SGHRS and CDR2 YFSETQ. This chain's CDR3 is CASSSGLAAYNEQFF.

The chain carries TRBV7-9 and TRBJ2-1. CDR1 is SEHNR and CDR2 is FQNEAQ in the germline V gene (reference sequence). The CDR3 is 16 amino acids. This chain's CDR3 is CASSSLLAGSYNEQFF.